This is a list of T cell receptor beta chains from one sample in a study of blood T cells in healthy people across ages. A single record per CDR3 protein comes from TCRdb applying MiXCR to the 5' RACE reads. The top ten hold 9.4% of the sample, which has some 760,000 distinct CDR3 sequences, just under 25% seen once. The sample was also reused in another study, on T cells of mothers and their children.

Sequencing was performed on blood. Source of these receptors: a boy younger than 18 in good health. Both conserved end residues are part of each CDR3. Each record gives: CDR3 DNA, CDR3 protein, V gene, clone size, D gene, CDR3 length, J gene. D genes are given only for firm matches. A row's size may be missing; if present it is once, few, many or a size class.

TGTGCCAGCGGTCGGACTAGCGGGGAGCAGTACTTC	CASGRTSGEQYF	TRBV6-2/TRBV6-3	NA	TRBD2	12	TRBJ2-7
TGCGCCAGCAGCACTCCCGAAAGCTCCTACAATGAGCAGTTCTTC	CASSTPESSYNEQFF	TRBV5-1	few	NA	15	TRBJ2-1
TGTGCCAGCAGCTTCAAGGGGCGGGACTCCACTGCCCAACGGGCTAATGAGCAGTTCTTC	CASSFKGRDSTAQRANEQFF	TRBV5-6	NA	NA	20	TRBJ2-1
TGTGCCACCAAATCCTTTAGACAGGGGACCGGGGAGCTGTTTTTT	CATKSFRQGTGELFF	TRBV15	NA	TRBD1	15	TRBJ2-2
TGTGCCAGCAGCCCGGGACAGAAAGAGACCCAGTACTTC	CASSPGQKETQYF	TRBV7-2	many	TRBD1	13	TRBJ2-5
TGTGCCAGCAGCCCCCACCCGGGACAGTTATTCTCCTACGAGCAGTACTTC	CASSPHPGQLFSYEQYF	TRBV9	NA	TRBD1	17	TRBJ2-7
TGTGCCAGCAGTTTTTTGGACAAGTACCATCAGCCCCAGCATTTT	CASSFLDKYHQPQHF	TRBV27	few	NA	15	TRBJ1-5
TGCAGTGCTCATACACCCAGCAGCGACGAGCAGTACTTC	CSAHTPSSDEQYF	TRBV20-1	few	NA	13	TRBJ2-7
TGTGCCAGCAGTTTTAGACAGGGGATAGAGACCCAGTACTTC	CASSFRQGIETQYF	TRBV28	NA	TRBD1	14	TRBJ2-5
TGTGCCAGCAGTGGTCAAGCGGGAGACCTAGAGACCCAGTACTTC	CASSGQAGDLETQYF	TRBV2	few	TRBD2	15	TRBJ2-5
TGTGCCAGCAGTTACTTTCCCATCCCGGGGGAGCAGTACTTC	CASSYFPIPGEQYF	TRBV6-5	NA	NA	14	TRBJ2-7
TGTGCCAGCAGCTTAACGGGGAGGGGACTAGTATCAGATGAGCAGTTCTTC	CASSLTGRGLVSDEQFF	TRBV7-3	NA	TRBD2	17	TRBJ2-1
TGTGCCAGCACCGTCTCGATCACCGGGGAGCTGTTTTTT	CASTVSITGELFF	TRBV7-2	NA	NA	13	TRBJ2-2
TGTGCCAGTAGTATATCTGGTACTGGGACCCAGTACTTC	CASSISGTGTQYF	TRBV19	few	NA	13	TRBJ2-5
TGCGCCAGCAGCTTGGGAAGCGGGAGTCAAGAGCAGTACTTC	CASSLGSGSQEQYF	TRBV5-1	few	TRBD2	14	TRBJ2-7
TGTGCCAGCAGCTTCCACAATCAGCCCCAGCATTTT	CASSFHNQPQHF	TRBV5-8	once	NA	12	TRBJ1-5
TGCAGCGTTGAAGGGACAGGGCGTCCCTACGAGCAGTACTTC	CSVEGTGRPYEQYF	TRBV29-1	NA	TRBD1	14	TRBJ2-7
TGCAGCGCTCCGGCCGCGGGCGGACCTCCAGATACGCAGTATTTT	CSAPAAGGPPDTQYF	TRBV29-1	NA	NA	15	TRBJ2-3
TGTGCCAGCAGCTTAAGCGGGGGACTTAATGCCAATGAGCAGTTCTTC	CASSLSGGLNANEQFF	TRBV11-3	NA	TRBD2	16	TRBJ2-1
TGTGCCAGCAGCTGGGGGAGCGGGAGGAACACCGGGGAGCTGTTTTTT	CASSWGSGRNTGELFF	TRBV5-5	few	TRBD2	16	TRBJ2-2
TGTGCCAGCAGTGGAGGTCCAAGGGGGGAAAAACTGTTTTTT	CASSGGPRGEKLFF	TRBV27	NA	NA	14	TRBJ1-4
TGTGCCATCAGTGCCCGGGACAGTAACTATGGCTACACCTTC	CAISARDSNYGYTF	TRBV10-3	NA	TRBD1	14	TRBJ1-2
TGTGCCAGCAGCTTAGGGAGGGGGCAGGGTCCCTACGAGCAGTACTTC	CASSLGRGQGPYEQYF	TRBV7-6	NA	NA	16	TRBJ2-7
TGTGCCAGCAGTTACTCGTTTGCCCGGGGGGAGACCCAGTACTTC	CASSYSFARGETQYF	TRBV6-5	NA	NA	15	TRBJ2-5
TGTGCCAGCAGTCACAGGGGTCTTCAGCCCCAGCATTTT	CASSHRGLQPQHF	TRBV27	few	TRBD1	13	TRBJ1-5
TGCAGCGGGACACTAGCGGAGTACAATGAGCAGTTCTTC	CSGTLAEYNEQFF	TRBV29-1	few	TRBD2	13	TRBJ2-1
TGTGCCAGCAGCGTCTCCGGGACTAGCGTCGTGTGGGAGCAGTACTTC	CASSVSGTSVVWEQYF	TRBV9	few	TRBD2	16	TRBJ2-5